This entry lists 8 T cell receptor beta chains sequenced from one sample in a study of blood T cell repertoires in COVID-19. Some clones are missing from TCRdb's copy, which holds only in-frame ones; the method was immunoSEQ multiplex PCR. Of 40,000 to 50,000 clones listed, roughly 81% were seen once; the top ten hold roughly 28%. Source material: peripheral blood. The receptors stem from a woman aged 70-85 years with acute or convalescent COVID-19.

The rearrangement joins TRBV28 to TRBJ2-6; no reliable D call. Trimming cost V 5 bases and J 2 bases, with 16 bases left between them. CDR3 size: 17 residues. Germline CDR1 is MDHEN and CDR2 is SYDVKM. This CDR3 is CASSPKLRATGANVLTF. For the CDR3, the DNA is TGTGCCAGCAGTCCTAAACTTCGAGCGACTGGGGCCAACGTCCTGACTTTC.

In this sample, this clone turned up once. V usage is TRBV10-1 and J usage is TRBJ1-1, with D maybe TRBD1 (6 bases). The CDR3 runs 13 residues. Trimming pared 6 bases from V and 1 base from J, leaving 9 bases between. The germline V gene encodes CDR1 WNHNN and CDR2 SYGVQD (reference sequence). CDR3 sequence (DNA): TGCGCCAGCAGGGACAGCTCGAACACTGAAGCTTTCTTT. As protein: CASRDSSNTEAFF.

The V gene is TRBV9, the J gene TRBJ1-3, with a weak D call TRBD1 (5 bases). The CDR3 runs to 17 residues. Trimming took 0 bases from V and 0 from J, leaving 13 bases between them. The germline gives CDR1 SGDLS, CDR2 YYNGEE. Here the CDR3 reads CASSVGGTQNSGNTIYF. CDR3 nucleotide sequence: TGTGCCAGCAGCGTAGGGGGCACCCAAAACTCTGGAAACACCATATATTTT.

This chain links TRBV4-3 with TRBJ1-5; D unclear. The CDR3 sequence is 14 residues long. Germline-derived CDR1 and CDR2 are LGHNA and YSLEER. Deletions cut 4 bases from V and 5 bases from J, with 12 bases between. The CDR3 DNA reads as TGCGCCAGCAGCCTTGAAGGCGGAGATCAGCCCCAGCATTTT. Translation gives CASSLEGGDQPQHF.

The chain couples TRBV5-4 to TRBJ2-7, with 12 bases aligning to TRBD2. Per the germline V gene, CDR1 is SGHNT and CDR2 is YYREEE (reference sequence). The V gene end was trimmed by 4 bases and the J gene end by 3 bases; junction bases not matched to a gene: 5. The CDR3 has 15 residues. The CDR3 nucleotides read TGTGCCAGCAGCCCTGGACTAGCGGGAATCTACGAGCAGTACTTC. Amino acids: CASSPGLAGIYEQYF.

The chain couples TRBV6-5 to TRBJ2-7, with TRBD1 as a possible D gene (6 bases). This CDR3 spans 14 amino acids. Trimming left V 6 bases short and J 3 bases short, with 15 bases between. Per germline, CDR1 MNHEY and CDR2 SVGAGI. The chain's CDR3 is CASRSSGEGYEQYF. The CDR3 DNA reads TGTGCCAGCAGGTCATCAGGGGAAGGCTACGAGCAGTACTTC.

CDR3 amino acids: CASSLGQDDGYTF. The CDR3 DNA reads as TGTGCCAGCAGTCTGGGACAGGATGATGGCTACACCTTC. This chain joins TRBV6-1 and TRBJ1-2; 8 positions match TRBD1. This CDR3 has 13 residues. With V trimmed by 5 bases and J by 6 bases, 5 bases remained unmatched. Germline values: CDR1 MNHNS, CDR2 SASEGT.

The chain is built from TRBV6-2 or TRBV6-3 and TRBJ2-7, with a possible D match to TRBD2 (5 bases). The CDR3 contains 13 residues. In germline, CDR1 is MNHEY, CDR2 SVGEGT. V gave up 4 bases and J gave up 3 bases, with 10 bases separating them. The CDR3 loop reads CASSSGNLYEQYF. As DNA, the CDR3 is TGTGCCAGCAGTTCCGGGAATCTCTACGAGCAGTACTTC.